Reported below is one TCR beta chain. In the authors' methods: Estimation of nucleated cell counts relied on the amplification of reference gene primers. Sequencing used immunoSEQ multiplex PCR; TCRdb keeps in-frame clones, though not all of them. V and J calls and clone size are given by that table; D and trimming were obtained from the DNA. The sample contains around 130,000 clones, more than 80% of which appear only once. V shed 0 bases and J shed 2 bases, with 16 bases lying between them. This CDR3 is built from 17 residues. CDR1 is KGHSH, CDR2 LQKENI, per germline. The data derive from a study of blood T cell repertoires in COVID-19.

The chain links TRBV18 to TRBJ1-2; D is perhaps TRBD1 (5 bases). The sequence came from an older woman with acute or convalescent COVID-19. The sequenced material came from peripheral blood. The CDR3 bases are TGTGCCAGCTCACCACCGGGGGACTCGCGGGGGAACTATGGCTACACCTTC. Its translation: CASSPPGDSRGNYGYTF.